What follows are 6 T cell receptor beta chains derived from one specimen sequenced in a study of vaccination effects on CD4 cells after COVID-19. Pools of viral peptides were used by the ViraFEST assay to expand antigen-specific CD4+ T cells ahead of sequencing. Following culture for ten to eleven days, CD4+ T cells were isolated. Each participant received a vaccine that was either BNT162b2 or mRNA-1273, given as two doses. Their antigens are not known. Libraries were prepared by immunoSEQ multiplex PCR; TCRdb keeps only in-frame clonotypes and omits some of them. The table shows around 16,000 clones, with about 70% occurring only once. This material consisted of CD4+ T cells from PBMCs cultured with SARS-CoV-2 spike peptides, taken after COVID-19 vaccination. Receptor source: a human donor who received a COVID-19 vaccine.

V usage is TRBV6-6 and J usage is TRBJ1-3; possibly TRBD1 for D (5 bases). V was pared by 7 bases and J by 4 bases, with 20 bases between. Germline-derived CDR1 and CDR2 are MNHNY and SVGAGI (reference sequence). This CDR3 comprises 16 residues. This CDR3 reads CASNQDGTEGGNTIYF. The CDR3, as DNA: TGTGCCAGCAACCAGGACGGGACGGAGGGGGGAAACACCATATATTTT.

CDR3 protein: CASSTHAGTGKYEQYF. CDR3 bases: TGTGCCAGCAGCACTCACGCCGGGACAGGGAAATACGAGCAGTACTTC. The V and J genes are TRBV6-6 and TRBJ2-7, with TRBD1 matching over 9 bases. CDR3 length equals 16 residues. CDR1 is MNHNY, CDR2 SVGAGI, per germline (reference sequence). The V and J ends lost 6 bases and 4 bases, in that order; junction bases with no gene match: 13.

V gene TRBV5-8 combines with J gene TRBJ1-3, with D perhaps matching TRBD1 (5 bases). CDR3 length: 16 amino acids. The V gene lost 1 base and the J gene lost 0 bases, with 11 bases spanning the gap. Germline V CDR1 and CDR2: SGHTS, YDEGEE. CDR3 in amino acids: CASSLLSGPSGNTIYF. The CDR3 region has the DNA TGTGCCAGCAGCTTGTTGTCAGGGCCCTCTGGAAACACCATATATTTT. The variable domain in full, completed from reference TRBV5-8 and TRBJ1-3, reads EAGVTQSPTHLIKTRGQQATLRCSPISGHTSVYWYQQALGLGLQFLLWYDEGEERNRGNFPPRFSGRQFPNYSSELNVNALELEDSALYLCASSLLSGPSGNTIYFGEGSWLTVV.

This clone ranks as medium-sized. The rearrangement uses TRBV3-1 (or the pseudogene TRBV3-2) and TRBJ2-7, with 8 positions matching TRBD1. This CDR3 comprises 13 residues. V was pared by 5 bases and J by 9 bases, with 9 bases of the junction left unmatched. Per the germline V gene, CDR1 is LGHDT and CDR2 is YNNKEL (reference sequence). The CDR3 region has the DNA TGTGCCAGCAGCTCCGGGACAGGCCTCGTGCAGTACTTC. It is translated as CASSSGTGLVQYF.

The chain joins TRBV28 to TRBJ1-1; maybe TRBD1 (5 bases). The CDR3 is 14 amino acids. CDR1 is MDHEN, CDR2 SYDVKM, per germline. V lost 8 bases and J 1 base, leaving 14 bases between the germline ends. The CDR3 sequence is CASPPAGRNTEAFF. The CDR3 nucleotides are TGTGCCAGCCCCCCCGCAGGGCGGAACACTGAAGCTTTCTTT.

V is TRBV30 and J is TRBJ1-2; the D is unclear. The germline V gene encodes CDR1 GTSNPN and CDR2 SVGIG (reference sequence). The CDR3 is 12 residues long. Trimming stripped 3 bases from V and 8 bases from J, with 13 bases between. CDR3 protein: CAWRGGPKGYTF. Written as DNA, the CDR3 is TGTGCCTGGAGAGGCGGGCCTAAGGGCTACACCTTC.